This T cell receptor (beta chain) derives from a study of T cell changes during pregnancy in multiple sclerosis (dated by TCRdb to between 2019 and 2020). Study-wide context: Changes in the T cell repertoire over the course of pregnancy were examined in this study in women with multiple sclerosis.

The method behind the library was the immunoSEQ multiplex PCR assay. TCRdb took this table from immuneACCESS and kept in-frame rearrangements with V and J called. Such tables lack part of the clones; where checked against another copy, unresolved V genes explain under half of the gap, and the rest is unexplained. For this sample the table gives some 80,000 clones, of which roughly nine tenths were detected only once. Of the sample, 0.7% to 0.9% is held by the ten largest clones. Turning to this clone: The clone's antigen remains unknown. The record has no base qualities; no much larger clone is one base away.

Measured from the cysteine to the phenylalanine, the CDR3 is 17 residues long. CDR3 DNA is the only sequence kept; it has 51 bases, read in frame from the first base. Trimming removed 3 bases from V and 4 bases from J; the gene matches leave 12 bases unexplained. Per the germline V gene (reference sequence), SGHNT is the CDR1 and YYREEE is the CDR2. This clonotype was obtained from a female donor in good health, enrolled as a control in a pregnancy study. The receptor chain draws on TRBV5-4 and TRBJ2-7; TRBD2 matches 11 bases in the middle. The sequenced sample was peripheral blood, obtained in the first trimester of pregnancy. The nucleotides read TGTGCCAGCAGCTGGGGGGATAGCGGGAGGGCTGGGTACGAGCAGTACTTC. This encodes CASSWGDSGRAGYEQYF.